This T cell receptor (beta chain) was captured in a study of T-cell reconstitution after alpha-beta-depleted transplantation in children. Unique molecular identifiers were used in preparing the TCRbeta library. TCRdb processed the PCR reads anew with MiXCR; each CDR3 protein has one entry. The table has fewer than 500,000 distinct CDR3 sequences, roughly two fifths seen once. CDR3 length: 16 amino acids. Trimming took 4 bases from V and 6 from J; bases not matched to a gene: 12. CDR1 is SNHLY, CDR2 FYNNEI, per germline. The V call is TRBV2, the J call TRBJ2-4; TRBD2 matches 7 bases. Specimen: PBMCs, collected before TCRalphabeta/CD19-depleted stem cell transplant. The sequence came from a girl aged 2 to 9 with aplastic anemia, due to receive a stem cell transplant. CDR3: CASSAPGEGYLNIQYF. CDR3 nucleotides: TGTGCCAGCAGTGCACCCGGGGAGGGTTACCTAAACATTCAGTACTTC.